This TCR beta chain was recorded in a study of T cells after somatic rescue of genetic block. The assay was immunoSEQ multiplex PCR, and TCRdb's table has in-frame clones only and misses some. This table holds about 72,000 clones, roughly 88% found once. The CDR3 totals 15 residues. Sequenced: peripheral blood mononuclear cells (PBMCs). The receptor was derived from a man aged 25-40 years. This chain links TRBV21-1 with TRBJ1-4. TRBV21-1 is a documented pseudogene. CDR3 sequence reads: CASRIRRATNEKLFF. The CDR3 region has the DNA TGTGCCAGCAGAATCCGGAGGGCAACTAATGAAAAACTGTTTTTT.